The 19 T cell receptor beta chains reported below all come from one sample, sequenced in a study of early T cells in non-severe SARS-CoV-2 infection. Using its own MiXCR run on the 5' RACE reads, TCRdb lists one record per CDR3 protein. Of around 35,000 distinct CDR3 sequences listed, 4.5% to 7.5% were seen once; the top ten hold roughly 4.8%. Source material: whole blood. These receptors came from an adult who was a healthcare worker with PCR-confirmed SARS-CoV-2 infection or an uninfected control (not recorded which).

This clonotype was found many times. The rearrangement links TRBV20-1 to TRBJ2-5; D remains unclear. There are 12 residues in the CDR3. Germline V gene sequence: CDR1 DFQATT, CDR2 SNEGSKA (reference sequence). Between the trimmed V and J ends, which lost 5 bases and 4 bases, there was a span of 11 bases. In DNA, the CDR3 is TGCAGTGCTTCGAACTCACGAGAGACCCAGTACTTC. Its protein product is CSASNSRETQYF.

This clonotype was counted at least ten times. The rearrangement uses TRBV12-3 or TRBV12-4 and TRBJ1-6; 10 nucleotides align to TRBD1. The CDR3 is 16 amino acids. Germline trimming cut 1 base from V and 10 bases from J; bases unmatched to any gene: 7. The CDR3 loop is CASSLGPSDRGSPLHF. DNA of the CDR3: TGTGCCAGCAGTTTAGGGCCTTCGGACAGGGGGTCACCCCTCCACTTT.

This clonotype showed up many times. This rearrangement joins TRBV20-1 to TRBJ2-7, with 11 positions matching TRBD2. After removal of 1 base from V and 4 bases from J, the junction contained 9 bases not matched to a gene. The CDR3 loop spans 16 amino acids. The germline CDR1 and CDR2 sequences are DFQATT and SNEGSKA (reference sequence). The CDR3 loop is CSARGPSTSGTYEQYF. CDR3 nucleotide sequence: TGCAGTGCTAGAGGCCCCTCGACTAGCGGGACTTACGAGCAGTACTTC.

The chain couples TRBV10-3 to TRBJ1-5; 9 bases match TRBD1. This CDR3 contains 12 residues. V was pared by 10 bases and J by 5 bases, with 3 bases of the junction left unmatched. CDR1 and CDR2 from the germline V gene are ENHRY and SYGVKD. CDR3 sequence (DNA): TGTGCCACCCGACAGGGGGATCAGCCCCAGCATTTT. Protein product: CATRQGDQPQHF.

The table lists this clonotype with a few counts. CDR3 sequence: CAISVGLAGKGNEQFF. The CDR3 DNA reads as TGTGCCATCAGTGTTGGACTAGCGGGAAAGGGGAATGAGCAGTTCTTC. V is TRBV10-3 and J is TRBJ2-1; 12 bases fit TRBD2. Germline V lookup: CDR1 ENHRY, CDR2 SYGVKD. V was clipped by 4 bases and J by 7 bases; unmatched bases: 8. This CDR3 comprises 16 residues.

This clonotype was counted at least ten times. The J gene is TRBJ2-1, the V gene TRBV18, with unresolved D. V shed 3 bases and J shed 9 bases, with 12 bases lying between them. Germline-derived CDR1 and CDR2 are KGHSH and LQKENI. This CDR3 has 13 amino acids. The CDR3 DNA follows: TGTGCCAGCTCACCGACTGAGGAAACTGAGCAGTTCTTC. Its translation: CASSPTEETEQFF.

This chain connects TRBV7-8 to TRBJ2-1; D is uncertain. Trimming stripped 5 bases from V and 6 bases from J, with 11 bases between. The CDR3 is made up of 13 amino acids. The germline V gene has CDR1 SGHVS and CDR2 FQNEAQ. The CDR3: CASSDSGINEQFF. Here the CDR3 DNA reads TGTGCCAGCAGCGATTCTGGAATCAATGAGCAGTTCTTC.

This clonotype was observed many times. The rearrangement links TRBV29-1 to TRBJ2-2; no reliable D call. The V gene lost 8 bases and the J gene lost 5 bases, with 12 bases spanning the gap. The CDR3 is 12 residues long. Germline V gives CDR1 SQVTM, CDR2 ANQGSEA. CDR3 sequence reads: CSHQSGTGELFF. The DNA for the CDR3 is TGCAGCCATCAATCCGGGACCGGGGAGCTGTTTTTT.

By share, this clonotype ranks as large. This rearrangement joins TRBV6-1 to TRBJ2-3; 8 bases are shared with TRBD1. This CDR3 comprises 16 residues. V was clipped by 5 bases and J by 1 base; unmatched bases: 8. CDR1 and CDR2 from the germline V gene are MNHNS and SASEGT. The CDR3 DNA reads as TGTGCCAGCAGTTCCTCGCCGGGACAGGGCACAGATACGCAGTATTTT. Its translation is CASSSSPGQGTDTQYF.

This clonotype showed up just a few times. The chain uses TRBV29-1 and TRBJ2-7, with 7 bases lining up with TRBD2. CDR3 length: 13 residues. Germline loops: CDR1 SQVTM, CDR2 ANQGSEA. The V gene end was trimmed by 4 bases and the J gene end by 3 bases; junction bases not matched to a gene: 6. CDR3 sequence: CSVVSSGGYEQYF. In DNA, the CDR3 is TGCAGCGTTGTATCATCGGGGGGCTACGAGCAGTACTTC.

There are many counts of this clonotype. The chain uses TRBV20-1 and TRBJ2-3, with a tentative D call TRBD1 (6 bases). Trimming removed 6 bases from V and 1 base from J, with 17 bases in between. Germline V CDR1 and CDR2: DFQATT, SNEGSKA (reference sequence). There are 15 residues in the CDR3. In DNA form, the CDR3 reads TGCAGTGCCCAAAACCCAGGGGCTCGCACAGATACGCAGTATTTT. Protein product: CSAQNPGARTDTQYF.

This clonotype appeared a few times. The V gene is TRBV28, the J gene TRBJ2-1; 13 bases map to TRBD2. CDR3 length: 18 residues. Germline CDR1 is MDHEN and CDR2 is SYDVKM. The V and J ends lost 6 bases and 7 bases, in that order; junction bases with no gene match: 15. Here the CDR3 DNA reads TGTGCCAGCAGATTAAGGGTCGAACTAGCGGGAGGGCGGAATGAGCAGTTCTTC. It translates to CASRLRVELAGGRNEQFF.

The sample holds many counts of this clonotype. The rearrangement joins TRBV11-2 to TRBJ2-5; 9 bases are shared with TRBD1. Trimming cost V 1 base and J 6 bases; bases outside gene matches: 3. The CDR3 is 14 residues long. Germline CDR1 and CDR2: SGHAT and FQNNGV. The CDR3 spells CASSLADRGQTQYF. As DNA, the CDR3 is TGTGCCAGCAGCTTAGCGGACAGGGGACAGACCCAGTACTTC.

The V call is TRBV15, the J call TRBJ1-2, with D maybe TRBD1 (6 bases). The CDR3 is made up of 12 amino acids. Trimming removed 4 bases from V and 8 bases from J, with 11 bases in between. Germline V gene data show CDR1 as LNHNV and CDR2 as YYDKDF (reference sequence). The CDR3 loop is CATSNREAGYTF. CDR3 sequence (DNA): TGTGCCACCAGCAACAGGGAGGCGGGCTACACCTTC. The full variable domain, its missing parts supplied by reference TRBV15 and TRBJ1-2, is DAMVIQNPRYQVTQFGKPVTLSCSQTLNHNVMYWYQQKSSQAPKLLFHYYDKDFNNEADTPDNFQSRRPNTSFCFLDIRSPGLGDTAMYLCATSNREAGYTFGSGTRLTVV.

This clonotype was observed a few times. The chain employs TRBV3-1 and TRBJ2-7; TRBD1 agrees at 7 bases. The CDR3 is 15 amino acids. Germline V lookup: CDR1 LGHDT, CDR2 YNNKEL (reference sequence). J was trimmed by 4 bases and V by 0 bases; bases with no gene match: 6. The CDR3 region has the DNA TGTGCCAGCAGCCAAGATACAGGGGATGGTTACGAGCAGTACTTC. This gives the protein CASSQDTGDGYEQYF.

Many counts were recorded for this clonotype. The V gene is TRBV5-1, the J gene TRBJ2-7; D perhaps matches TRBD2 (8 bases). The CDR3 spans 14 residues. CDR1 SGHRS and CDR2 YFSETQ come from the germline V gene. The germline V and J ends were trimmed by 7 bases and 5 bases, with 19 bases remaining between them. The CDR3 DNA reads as TGCGCCAGCGGAAGGGGGCGGGAGGACGACGAGCAGTACTTC. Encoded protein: CASGRGREDDEQYF.

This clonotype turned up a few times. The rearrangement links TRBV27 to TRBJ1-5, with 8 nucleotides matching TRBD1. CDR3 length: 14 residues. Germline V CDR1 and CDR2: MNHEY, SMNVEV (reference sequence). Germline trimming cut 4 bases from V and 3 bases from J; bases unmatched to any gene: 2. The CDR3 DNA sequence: TGTGCCAGCAGTTCGACAGGGGTCAATCAGCCCCAGCATTTT. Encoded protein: CASSSTGVNQPQHF.

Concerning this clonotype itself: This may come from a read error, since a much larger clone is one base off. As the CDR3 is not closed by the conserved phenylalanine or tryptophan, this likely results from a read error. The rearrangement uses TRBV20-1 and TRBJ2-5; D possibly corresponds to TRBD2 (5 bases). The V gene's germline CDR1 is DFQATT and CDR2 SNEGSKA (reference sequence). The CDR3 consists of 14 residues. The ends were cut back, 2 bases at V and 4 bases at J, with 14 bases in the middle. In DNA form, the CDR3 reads TGCAGTGCTAGAAGCCTAGCCGGTGGAGAGACCCAGTACTAC. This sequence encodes CSARSLAGGETQYY.

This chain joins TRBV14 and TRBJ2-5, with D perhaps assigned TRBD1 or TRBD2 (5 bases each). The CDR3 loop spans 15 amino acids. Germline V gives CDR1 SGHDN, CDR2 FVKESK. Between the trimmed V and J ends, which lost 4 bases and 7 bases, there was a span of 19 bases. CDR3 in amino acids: CASSPPVPGPRTQYF. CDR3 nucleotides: TGTGCCAGCAGCCCCCCCGTCCCGGGACCCCGGACCCAGTACTTC.